What follows is one T cell receptor beta chain and its context. The antigen is not known. The data were produced by immunoSEQ multiplex PCR, yet TCRdb's version contains in-frame clones alone and is incomplete. This table holds 160,000 or so clones, roughly 84% found once. The data originate from a study of cytomegalovirus exposure and HLA in healthy donors. Overall study results and limits: Under in vitro conditions, a few CMV-associated chains were confirmed as specific for CMV antigens.

The CDR3 is made up of 15 amino acids. With V trimmed by 2 bases and J by 6 bases, 10 bases remained unmatched. CDR1 and CDR2 from the germline V gene are GTSNPN and SVGIG (reference sequence). This TCR was recovered from a man aged 25-45 years in good health and CMV-seropositive. This chain joins TRBV30 and TRBJ1-5, with TRBD1 matching over 7 bases. Material: PBMCs. CDR3: CAWSTPGGGLQPQHF. In DNA, the CDR3 is TGTGCCTGGAGTACCCCGGGAGGGGGCCTTCAGCCCCAGCATTTT.